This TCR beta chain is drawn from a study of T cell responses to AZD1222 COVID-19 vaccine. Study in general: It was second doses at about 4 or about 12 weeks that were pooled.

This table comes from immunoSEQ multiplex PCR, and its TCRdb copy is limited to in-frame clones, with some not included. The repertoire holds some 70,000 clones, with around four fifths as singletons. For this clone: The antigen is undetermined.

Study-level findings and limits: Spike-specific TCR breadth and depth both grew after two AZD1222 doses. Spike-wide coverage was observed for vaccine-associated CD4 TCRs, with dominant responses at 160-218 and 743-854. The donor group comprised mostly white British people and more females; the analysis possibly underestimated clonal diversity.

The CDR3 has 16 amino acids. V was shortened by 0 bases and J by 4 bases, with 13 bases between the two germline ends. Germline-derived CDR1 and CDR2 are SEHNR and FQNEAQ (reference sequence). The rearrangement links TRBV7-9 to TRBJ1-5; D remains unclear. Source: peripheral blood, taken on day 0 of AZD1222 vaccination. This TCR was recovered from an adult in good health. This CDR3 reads CASSLAVPVGNQPQHF. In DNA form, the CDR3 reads TGTGCCAGCAGCTTAGCGGTACCAGTGGGTAATCAGCCCCAGCATTTT.